Sequencing of this T cell receptor (beta chain) was carried out in a study of blood T cell repertoires in COVID-19. Study background: Italy, Spain and the United States were the sources of the convalescent and acute COVID-19 samples. Sample material is recorded as cDNA or gDNA derived from T cells, B-cell-depleted T cells, or PBMCs.

Produced via immunoSEQ multiplex PCR; TCRdb's table is partial and in-frame only. The sample comprises about 200,000 clones, 65% to 90% of which are singletons, and 5.9% rests with the top ten. This clone has just one count. Sequencing input: peripheral blood. The clonotype comes from a man aged 80 or over with acute or convalescent COVID-19.

CDR3 region: CASSLGDRGGYGYTF. In nucleotides, the CDR3 is TGCGCCAGCAGCTTGGGGGACAGGGGAGGCTATGGCTACACCTTC. The rearrangement links TRBV5-1 to TRBJ1-2; 10 nucleotides line up with TRBD1. Germline V gene sequence: CDR1 SGHRS, CDR2 YFSETQ. Unmatched junction bases numbered 3, after V lost 0 bases and J lost 4 bases. This CDR3 is 15 amino acids long.